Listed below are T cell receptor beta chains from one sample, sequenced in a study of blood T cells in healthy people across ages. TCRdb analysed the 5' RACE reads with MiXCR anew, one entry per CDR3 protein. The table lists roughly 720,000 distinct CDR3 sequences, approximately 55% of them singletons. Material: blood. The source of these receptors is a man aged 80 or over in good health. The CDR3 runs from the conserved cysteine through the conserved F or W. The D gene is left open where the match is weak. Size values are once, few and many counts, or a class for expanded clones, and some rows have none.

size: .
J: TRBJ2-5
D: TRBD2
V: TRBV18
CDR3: CASSPLTSGQETQYF
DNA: TGTGCCAGCTCACCATTGACTAGCGGCCAAGAGACCCAGTACTTC

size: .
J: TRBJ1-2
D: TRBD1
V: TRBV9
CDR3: CASSVYLAGGGGYTF
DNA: TGTGCCAGCAGCGTATACCTGGCAGGGGGCGGGGGCTACACCTTC

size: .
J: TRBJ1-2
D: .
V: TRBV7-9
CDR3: CASSLAGGADGYTF
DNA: TGTGCCAGCAGCTTAGCGGGGGGCGCAGATGGCTACACCTTC

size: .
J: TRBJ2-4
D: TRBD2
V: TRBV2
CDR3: CASSELGTRLAKNIQYF
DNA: TGTGCCAGCAGTGAACTAGGGACTAGACTAGCCAAAAACATTCAGTACTTC

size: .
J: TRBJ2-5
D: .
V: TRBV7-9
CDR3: CASSRSGWQYF
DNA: TGTGCCAGCAGCCGTTCAGGTTGGCAGTACTTC

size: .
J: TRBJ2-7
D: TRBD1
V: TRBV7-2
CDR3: CASSLDQGAEEQYF
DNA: TGTGCCAGCAGCTTAGATCAGGGGGCGGAAGAGCAGTACTTC

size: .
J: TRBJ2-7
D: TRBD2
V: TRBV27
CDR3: CASSLSGASGRRWYEQYF
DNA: TGTGCCAGCAGTTTATCGGGGGCTAGCGGGAGGAGATGGTACGAGCAGTACTTC

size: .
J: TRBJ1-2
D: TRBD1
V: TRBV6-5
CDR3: CASRRQGSYTF
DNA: TGTGCCAGCAGGCGACAGGGTAGCTACACCTTC

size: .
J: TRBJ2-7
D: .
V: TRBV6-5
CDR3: CASRRTVWGYEQYF
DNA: TGTGCCAGCAGAAGGACAGTTTGGGGCTACGAGCAGTACTTC

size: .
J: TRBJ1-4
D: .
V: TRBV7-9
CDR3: CASSLRSGPTNEKLFF
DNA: TGTGCCAGCAGCTTAAGGTCAGGCCCAACTAATGAAAAACTGTTTTTT

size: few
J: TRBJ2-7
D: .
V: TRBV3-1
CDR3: CASSQDRRYEQYF
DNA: TGCGCCAGCAGCCAAGATAGGAGATACGAGCAGTACTTC

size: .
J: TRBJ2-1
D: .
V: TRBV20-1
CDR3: CSAGGTGSYNEQFF
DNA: TGCAGTGCTGGCGGTACGGGGAGCTACAATGAGCAGTTCTTC

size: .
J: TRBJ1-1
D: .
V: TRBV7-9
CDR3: CASSKGRREAFF
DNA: TGTGCCAGCAGCAAAGGGAGAAGAGAAGCTTTCTTT

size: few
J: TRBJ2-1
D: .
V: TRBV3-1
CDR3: CASSQTTGPQFF
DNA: TGTGCCAGCAGCCAAACGACAGGTCCGCAGTTCTTC

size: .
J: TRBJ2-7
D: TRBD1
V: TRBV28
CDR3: CASSSIDRVSYEQYF
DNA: TGTGCCAGCAGTTCCATAGACAGGGTCTCCTACGAGCAGTACTTC

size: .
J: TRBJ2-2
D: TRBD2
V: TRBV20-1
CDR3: CSARAPVAGVRTGELFF
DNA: TGCAGTGCTAGAGCGCCCGTAGCGGGAGTCCGGACCGGGGAGCTGTTTTTT

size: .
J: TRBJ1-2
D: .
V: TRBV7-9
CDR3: CASSTLTPGLRGYTF
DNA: TGTGCCAGCAGTACCTTGACCCCGGGCCTCCGTGGCTACACCTTC

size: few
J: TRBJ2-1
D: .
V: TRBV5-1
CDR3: CASSTRTWPNYNEQFF
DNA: TGCGCCAGCAGCACCCGAACTTGGCCCAACTACAATGAGCAGTTCTTC

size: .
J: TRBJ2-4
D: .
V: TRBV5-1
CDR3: CAISLGSAGSNIQYF
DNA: TGCGCCATCAGCTTGGGGTCGGCAGGGAGTAACATTCAGTACTTC

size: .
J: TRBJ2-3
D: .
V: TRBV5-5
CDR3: CASSPRQGGGTDTQYF
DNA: TGTGCCAGCAGCCCCCGGCAGGGGGGAGGCACAGATACGCAGTATTTT

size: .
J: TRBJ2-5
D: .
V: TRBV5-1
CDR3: CASTLVGLLETQYF
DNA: TGCGCCAGCACCCTTGTGGGGCTGCTAGAGACCCAGTACTTC

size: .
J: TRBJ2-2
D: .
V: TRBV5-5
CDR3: CASSLRESNTGELFF
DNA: TGTGCCAGCAGCCTTCGAGAGAGTAACACCGGGGAGCTGTTTTTT

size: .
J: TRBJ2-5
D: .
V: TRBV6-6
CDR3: CASTLVRGNNEQYF
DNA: TGTGCCAGCACGCTCGTAAGGGGGAACAATGAGCAGTACTTC

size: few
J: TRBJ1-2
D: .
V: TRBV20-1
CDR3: CSATWDGYGYTF
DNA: TGCAGTGCCACCTGGGACGGCTATGGCTACACCTTC

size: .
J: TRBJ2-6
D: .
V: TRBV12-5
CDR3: CASGLGPVSGANVLTF
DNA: TGTGCTAGTGGTTTGGGACCGGTTTCTGGGGCCAACGTCCTGACTTTC

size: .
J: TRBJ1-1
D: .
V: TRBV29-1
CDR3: CSVVGIGNTEAFF
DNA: TGCAGCGTTGTGGGGATCGGGAACACTGAAGCTTTCTTT

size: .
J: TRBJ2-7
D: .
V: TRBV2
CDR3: CASILGGAGSYEQYF
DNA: TGTGCCAGCATCCTCGGGGGAGCGGGCTCCTACGAGCAGTACTTC

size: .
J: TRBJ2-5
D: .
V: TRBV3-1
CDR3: CASSQDTLLNEQYF
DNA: TGTGCCAGCAGCCAAGATACACTACTAAATGAGCAGTACTTC

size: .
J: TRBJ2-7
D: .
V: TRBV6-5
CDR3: CTTLRGKYNEQYF
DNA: TGTACCACCCTGAGGGGGAAATACAATGAGCAGTACTTC

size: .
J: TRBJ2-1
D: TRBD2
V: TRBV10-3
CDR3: CAISSTSGNGNEQFF
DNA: TGTGCCATCAGTAGCACTAGCGGGAATGGGAATGAGCAGTTCTTC

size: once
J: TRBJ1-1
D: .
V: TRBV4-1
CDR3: CASSRDGGGDTEAFF
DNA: TGCGCCAGCAGCCGGGACGGGGGTGGCGACACTGAAGCTTTCTTT

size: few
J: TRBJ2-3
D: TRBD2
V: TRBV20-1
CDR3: CSARLGEGPGDTQYF
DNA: TGCAGTGCTAGGTTAGGGGAGGGCCCTGGAGATACGCAGTATTTT

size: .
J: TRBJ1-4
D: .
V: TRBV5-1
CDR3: CASSFTDPQEKLFF
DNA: TGCGCCAGCAGTTTCACCGACCCTCAAGAAAAACTGTTTTTT

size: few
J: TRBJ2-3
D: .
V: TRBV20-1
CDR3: CSARPAHTTDTQYF
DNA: TGCAGTGCTAGACCCGCACATACCACAGATACGCAGTATTTT

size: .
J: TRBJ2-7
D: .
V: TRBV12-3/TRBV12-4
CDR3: CASRGLGPYEQYF
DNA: TGTGCCAGCAGAGGGCTAGGCCCCTACGAGCAGTACTTC

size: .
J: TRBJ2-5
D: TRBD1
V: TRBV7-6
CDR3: CASSLVSGTGGRKTQYF
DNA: TGTGCCAGCAGCTTGGTATCCGGGACAGGGGGACGTAAGACCCAGTACTTC

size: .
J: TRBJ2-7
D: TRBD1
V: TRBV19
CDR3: CASNRDRANEQYF
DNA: TGTGCCAGTAATCGGGACAGGGCAAATGAGCAGTACTTC

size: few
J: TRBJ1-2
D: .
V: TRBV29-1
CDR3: CSVVSHRLDYGYTF
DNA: TGCAGCGTTGTATCACACCGACTGGACTATGGCTACACCTTC

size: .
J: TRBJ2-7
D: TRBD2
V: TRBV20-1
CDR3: CSAKLAGGYEQYF
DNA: TGCAGTGCTAAGCTAGCGGGAGGATACGAGCAGTACTTC

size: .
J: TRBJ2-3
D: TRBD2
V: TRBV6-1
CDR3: CASRSKPPGTTAYF
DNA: TGTGCCAGCAGATCCAAGCCGCCCGGGACTACAGCGTATTTT

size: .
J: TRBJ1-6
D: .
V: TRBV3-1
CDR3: CASSRYPPSSYNSPLHF
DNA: TGTGCCAGCAGCCGTTATCCCCCGAGCTCCTATAATTCACCCCTCCACTTT

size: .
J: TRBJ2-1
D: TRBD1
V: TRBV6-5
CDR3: CASRLGQYNEQFF
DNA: TGTGCCAGCAGATTGGGACAGTACAATGAGCAGTTCTTC

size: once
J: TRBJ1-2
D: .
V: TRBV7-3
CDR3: CASSLTQTTAYDYTF
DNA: TGTGCCAGCAGCTTAACACAGACTACCGCCTATGACTACACCTTC

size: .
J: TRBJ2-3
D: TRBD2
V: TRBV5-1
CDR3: CASSPTTSGRTDTQYF
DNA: TGCGCCAGCAGCCCGACGACTAGCGGGAGGACAGATACGCAGTATTTT

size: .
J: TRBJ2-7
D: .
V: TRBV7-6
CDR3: CASSLDPPPAEQYF
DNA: TGTGCCAGCAGCTTAGATCCACCTCCTGCGGAGCAGTACTTC

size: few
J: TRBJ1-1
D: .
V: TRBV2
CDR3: CASSPSWTEAFF
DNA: TGTGCCAGCAGCCCAAGTTGGACTGAAGCTTTCTTT

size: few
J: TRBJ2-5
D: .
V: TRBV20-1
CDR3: CSATTWAKSQETQYF
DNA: TGCAGTGCTACCACATGGGCGAAAAGTCAAGAGACCCAGTACTTC

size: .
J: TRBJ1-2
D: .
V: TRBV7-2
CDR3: CASGEGTLSYTF
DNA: TGTGCCAGCGGCGAGGGAACTCTGAGCTACACCTTC

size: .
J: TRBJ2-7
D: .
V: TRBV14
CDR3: CASSQGTGVWQYF
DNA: TGTGCCAGCAGCCAGGGGACGGGGGTGTGGCAGTACTTC

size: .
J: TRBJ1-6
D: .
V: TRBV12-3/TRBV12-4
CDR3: CASSFRINSPLHF
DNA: TGTGCCAGCAGTTTCCGCATTAATTCACCCCTCCACTTT

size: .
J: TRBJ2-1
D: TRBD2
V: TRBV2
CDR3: CASRRLAGYNEQFF
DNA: TGTGCCAGCAGGAGACTAGCGGGATACAATGAGCAGTTCTTC

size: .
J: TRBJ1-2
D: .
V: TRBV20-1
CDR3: CSARELSHGYTF
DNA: TGCAGTGCTAGAGAACTAAGCCATGGCTACACCTTC